This passage covers 22 T cell receptor beta chains from one sample sequenced in a study of T-cell reconstitution after alpha-beta-depleted transplantation in children. Unique molecular identifiers were incorporated when the TCRbeta library was constructed. A single record per CDR3 protein comes from TCRdb applying MiXCR to the PCR reads. The sample shows approximately 650,000 distinct CDR3 sequences, less than 15% of them seen only once. This specimen consisted of PBMCs, obtained before TCRalphabeta/CD19-depleted stem cell transplant. Every receptor here comes from a girl between 2 and 10 years old with congenital amegakaryocytic thrombocytopenia, due to receive a stem cell transplant.

This clonotype was recorded a few times. The chain recombines TRBV5-1 with TRBJ2-5; 11 bases fit TRBD2. Germline CDR1 SGHRS, CDR2 YFSETQ. The CDR3 consists of 14 residues. V trimming: 5 bases; J trimming: 5 bases; junction bases outside the gene matches: 5. In DNA form, the CDR3 reads TGCGCCAGCAGATTGACTAGCGGGGACGAGACCCAGTACTTC. It is translated as CASRLTSGDETQYF.

With regard to this clonotype: Since no conserved phenylalanine or tryptophan closes the CDR3, a read error is the likely cause. The V gene is TRBV12-3 or TRBV12-4, the J gene TRBJ2-7; 9 bases agree with TRBD2. CDR3 length: 14 residues. V was pared by 5 bases and J by 5 bases, with 7 bases of the junction left unmatched. CDR3 in amino acids: CASSKAGGPHEQYL. The CDR3 bases are TGTGCCAGCAGTAAAGCGGGAGGCCCTCACGAGCAGTACTTG.

This clonotype has at least ten counts. V gene TRBV5-1 combines with J gene TRBJ2-1, with 13 bases aligning to TRBD2. V gave up 2 bases and J gave up 7 bases; unmatched junction bases: 3. This CDR3 contains 15 residues. Germline CDR1 SGHRS, CDR2 YFSETQ. As DNA, the CDR3 is TGCGCCAGCAGCTTTGGACTAGCGGGAGCAAATGAGCAGTTCTTC. Protein product: CASSFGLAGANEQFF.

Comment on this clonotype: Being one base from a much bigger clone, this may be a read error. This chain links TRBV11-2 with TRBJ2-3, with no clear D. Trimming pared 4 bases from V and 6 bases from J, leaving 11 bases between. The CDR3 consists of 13 residues. The V gene's germline CDR1 is SGHAT and CDR2 FQNNGV. CDR3 residues: CASSSSKWDTQYF. CDR3 nucleotide sequence: TGTGCCAGCAGCTCCTCGAAGTGGGATACGCAGTATTTT.

CDR3 in amino acids: CSALRDRPYEQYF. Written as DNA, the CDR3 is TGCAGTGCCCTCCGGGACAGGCCCTACGAGCAGTACTTC. The chain recombines TRBV20-1 with TRBJ2-7, with 8 bases fitting TRBD1. V shed 6 bases and J 2 bases; nucleotides not matched to a gene: 6. This CDR3 has 13 amino acids. Germline assignment: CDR1 DFQATT and CDR2 SNEGSKA (reference sequence).

This clonotype was recorded at least ten times. This chain connects TRBV29-1 to TRBJ1-2; possible D gene TRBD1, 5 bases. Germline loops: CDR1 SQVTM, CDR2 ANQGSEA. CDR3 length equals 13 residues. V lost 4 bases and J 2 bases, leaving 11 bases between the germline ends. As DNA, the CDR3 is TGCAGCGTTGTTGTGACAGAGAACTATGGCTACACCTTC. It encodes CSVVVTENYGYTF.

This clonotype was recorded at least ten times. The J gene is TRBJ2-1, the V gene TRBV20-1; a weak D match, TRBD2 (6 bases). This CDR3 has 15 residues. The germline V gene encodes CDR1 DFQATT and CDR2 SNEGSKA (reference sequence). Trimming shortened V by 6 bases and J by 1 base, and 16 bases separated the two germline ends. The CDR3 DNA sequence: TGCAGTGCCGACGGGACTCATAAATCCTACAATGAGCAGTTCTTC. Translation gives CSADGTHKSYNEQFF.

This clonotype has a count of ten or more. The chain uses TRBV20-1 and TRBJ2-7; D is perhaps TRBD1 (8 bases). This CDR3 is 15 amino acids long. CDR1 DFQATT and CDR2 SNEGSKA come from the germline V gene (reference sequence). Trimming left V 0 bases short and J 4 bases short, with 16 bases between. CDR3 bases: TGCAGTGCTAGAGACCTAAACAGGGGGGGATACGAGCAGTACTTC. Protein product: CSARDLNRGGYEQYF.

In its sample, this clonotype was seen a few times. The J gene is TRBJ2-7, the V gene TRBV20-1; no reliable D call. Per germline, CDR1 DFQATT and CDR2 SNEGSKA (reference sequence). The V and J ends lost 6 bases and 2 bases respectively, with 11 bases between them. The CDR3 covers 12 residues. The CDR3 nucleotides read TGCAGTGCCCATGACGGGCCCTACGAGCAGTACTTC. Translating it yields CSAHDGPYEQYF.

This sequence joins TRBV19 and TRBJ2-7; D unresolved. This CDR3 has 13 residues. Germline V lookup: CDR1 LNHDA, CDR2 SQIVND (reference sequence). The V gene lost 3 bases and the J gene lost 0 bases, with 6 bases spanning the gap. CDR3 region: CASSILPSYEQYF. As DNA, the CDR3 is TGTGCCAGTAGTATCCTCCCCTCCTACGAGCAGTACTTC.

This clonotype was counted ten times or more. The V gene is TRBV12-3 or TRBV12-4, the J gene TRBJ2-7; 11 bases are shared with TRBD2. CDR3 size: 18 residues. V shed 8 bases, J shed 3 bases, and the junction held 18 bases outside the gene matches. The CDR3 region has the DNA TGTGCCAGCTCCGGTCTAAGGAGTCTAGCGGGAGGAGGCTACGAGCAGTACTTC. Translating it yields CASSGLRSLAGGGYEQYF.

The J gene is TRBJ2-3, the V gene TRBV10-3, with D possibly TRBD1 on 5 matching bases. Germline V gives CDR1 ENHRY, CDR2 SYGVKD. CDR3 length: 12 residues. The germline V and J ends were trimmed by 0 bases and 14 bases, with 12 bases remaining between them. CDR3 amino acids: CAISESKGRWYF. As DNA, the CDR3 is TGTGCCATCAGTGAGTCGAAGGGGCGTTGGTATTTT.

This clonotype occurred a few times. The J gene is TRBJ2-7, the V gene TRBV30, with TRBD2 identical over 13 bases. V shed 3 bases and J 0 bases; nucleotides not matched to a gene: 11. This CDR3 is built from 18 residues. Germline V lookup: CDR1 GTSNPN, CDR2 SVGIG (reference sequence). The CDR3 region is CAWSLDRGLAGPSYEQYF. In nucleotides, the CDR3 is TGTGCCTGGAGCTTGGACAGGGGACTAGCGGGGCCCTCCTACGAGCAGTACTTC.

The J gene is TRBJ2-1, the V gene TRBV27, with D uncertain. The CDR3 totals 12 residues. Germline CDR1 reads MNHEY; CDR2 reads SMNVEV (reference sequence). V lost 7 bases and J lost 5, with 9 bases in between. CDR3 region: CASIGHNNEQFF. CDR3 DNA sequence: TGTGCCAGCATAGGGCACAACAATGAGCAGTTCTTC.

J is TRBJ1-1 and V is TRBV5-1; tentative D call: TRBD1 (6 bases). With 4 bases removed from V and 2 bases from J, the gap between germline ends came to 12 bases. The CDR3 is 14 residues long. Germline V lookup: CDR1 SGHRS, CDR2 YFSETQ. The chain's CDR3 is CASSVGGGNTEAFF. CDR3 DNA sequence: TGCGCCAGCAGCGTAGGGGGGGGCAACACTGAAGCTTTCTTT.

This clonotype was detected only a few times. This chain connects TRBV7-9 to TRBJ2-1; either TRBD1 or TRBD2 may supply D (5 bases each). Germline V gene lookup returns CDR1 SEHNR and CDR2 FQNEAQ (reference sequence). Trimming left V 5 bases short and J 5 bases short, with 22 bases between. The CDR3 has 17 residues. The CDR3 is CASSPEYQGRINNEQFF. CDR3 in DNA: TGTGCCAGCAGCCCGGAATATCAGGGACGGATCAACAATGAGCAGTTCTTC.

This clonotype was seen only a few times. This chain connects TRBV5-1 to TRBJ2-2; tentatively, D is TRBD2 (7 bases). The CDR3 is 16 amino acids. Trimming took off 0 bases at V and 2 bases at J, with 11 bases between the two ends. Germline CDR1 and CDR2: SGHRS and YFSETQ. CDR3 bases: TGCGCCAGCAGCTTGGCCCGCGGGGGCAACACCGGGGAGCTGTTTTTT. Translated: CASSLARGGNTGELFF.

This clonotype was counted between two and nine times. Written as DNA, the CDR3 is TGTGCCATCAGTGAAGGTGAGGGCGCTGAAGCTTTCTTT. The encoded protein is CAISEGEGAEAFF. The J gene is TRBJ1-1, the V gene TRBV10-3; D gene unclear. CDR3 length: 13 amino acids. Deletions cut 3 bases from V and 6 bases from J, with 11 bases between. The germline CDR1 and CDR2 sequences are ENHRY and SYGVKD.

The chain has TRBV11-2 and TRBJ2-1; perhaps TRBD2 as D (6 bases). The V gene's germline CDR1 is SGHAT and CDR2 FQNNGV. Trimming took 1 base from V and 4 from J, leaving 14 bases between them. The CDR3 totals 16 residues. DNA for the CDR3: TGTGCCAGCAGCTTAGGGGGAGGAGGGGTTTACAATGAGCAGTTCTTC. This sequence encodes CASSLGGGGVYNEQFF.

This clonotype was counted a few times. The rearrangement links TRBV2 to TRBJ2-1; 7 bases match TRBD1. This CDR3 is built from 14 residues. Germline loops: CDR1 SNHLY, CDR2 FYNNEI. J lost 0 bases, V lost 7 bases, and 3 bases had no gene match. The CDR3 is CASIGTDSYNEQFF. DNA for the CDR3: TGTGCCAGCATAGGGACAGACTCCTACAATGAGCAGTTCTTC.

This clonotype was observed at least ten times. V and J are TRBV5-1 and TRBJ2-5, with 10 bases fitting TRBD2. V lost 4 bases to trimming and J lost 1 base; unmatched junction nucleotides: 4. Germline lookup yields CDR1 SGHRS and CDR2 YFSETQ. The CDR3 contains 15 residues. The CDR3 spells CASSETSGFQETQYF. The CDR3 DNA is TGCGCCAGCAGCGAGACTAGCGGGTTCCAAGAGACCCAGTACTTC.

The rearrangement uses TRBV20-1 and TRBJ1-2, with D perhaps matching TRBD1 (6 bases). The CDR3 sequence is 12 residues long. Germline CDR1 reads DFQATT; CDR2 reads SNEGSKA (reference sequence). V gave up 3 bases and J gave up 7 bases, with 12 bases separating them. The CDR3: CSASQGLVGYTF. The CDR3 DNA reads TGCAGTGCTAGCCAGGGGCTGGTTGGCTACACCTTC.